The clone carrying this TCR beta chain was observed a handful of times. The antigen remains unidentified. Other DNA sequences of this sample code for an identical CDR3. Germline lookup yields CDR1 SGDLS and CDR2 YYNGEE. CDR3 length: 17 residues. Trimming at V came to 0 bases and at J to 2 bases, leaving 7 bases not matched to a gene. The source of the sample is a study of beta chain features in type 1 diabetes. Overall study results and limits: Type 1 diabetes patients had moderately but significantly shorter TCRB CDR3s in all four CD4+ subsets. High-TCR-expressing cells could be over-represented by cDNA sequencing. Patients with type 1 diabetes carried fewer insertions and had more deletions at their VDJ junctions. Within the patient group, naive, central memory and Treg TCRB repertoires appeared more similar to each other than within healthy donors.

The whole isolated RNA underwent reverse transcription, so sequencing captured expressed TCRB transcripts. TCRdb keeps only in-frame clones here, not all; method: immunoSEQ multiplex PCR. The table lists hundreds of thousands of clones, around a sixth of them singletons. The sample comprised naive CD4+ T cells from blood. The TCR originated in a man between 18 and 35 years old in good health. The V gene is TRBV9, the J gene TRBJ2-5; 10 nucleotides agree with TRBD2. The CDR3 bases are TGTGCCAGCAGCGTAGCGGGAGCGGGAGGGCCTCAAGAGACCCAGTACTTC. It is translated as CASSVAGAGGPQETQYF.